This T cell receptor beta chain was identified during a study of cytomegalovirus exposure and HLA in healthy donors. General study results and limits: Usually a TCR sequence was rare, but some public TCRs were found in many donors.

As regards this clone: Its antigen is not known.

Unmatched junction bases numbered 3, after V lost 6 bases and J lost 2 bases. Germline V gene data show CDR1 as MNHEY and CDR2 as SMNVEV (reference sequence). The CDR3 runs to 14 residues. Use of 60 Vbeta and 13 Jbeta primers characterized the PCR. Some clones are missing from TCRdb's copy, which holds only in-frame ones; the method was immunoSEQ multiplex PCR. Here the sample spans about 190,000 clones, 70% to 90% being singletons. Material: PBMCs. The chain carries TRBV27 and TRBJ2-3, with TRBD1 matching 9 bases. This TCR was recovered from a young woman in good health and CMV-seropositive. For the CDR3, the DNA is TGTGCCAGCAGACGGGACAGGGACACAGATACGCAGTATTTT. It codes for CASRRDRDTDTQYF.